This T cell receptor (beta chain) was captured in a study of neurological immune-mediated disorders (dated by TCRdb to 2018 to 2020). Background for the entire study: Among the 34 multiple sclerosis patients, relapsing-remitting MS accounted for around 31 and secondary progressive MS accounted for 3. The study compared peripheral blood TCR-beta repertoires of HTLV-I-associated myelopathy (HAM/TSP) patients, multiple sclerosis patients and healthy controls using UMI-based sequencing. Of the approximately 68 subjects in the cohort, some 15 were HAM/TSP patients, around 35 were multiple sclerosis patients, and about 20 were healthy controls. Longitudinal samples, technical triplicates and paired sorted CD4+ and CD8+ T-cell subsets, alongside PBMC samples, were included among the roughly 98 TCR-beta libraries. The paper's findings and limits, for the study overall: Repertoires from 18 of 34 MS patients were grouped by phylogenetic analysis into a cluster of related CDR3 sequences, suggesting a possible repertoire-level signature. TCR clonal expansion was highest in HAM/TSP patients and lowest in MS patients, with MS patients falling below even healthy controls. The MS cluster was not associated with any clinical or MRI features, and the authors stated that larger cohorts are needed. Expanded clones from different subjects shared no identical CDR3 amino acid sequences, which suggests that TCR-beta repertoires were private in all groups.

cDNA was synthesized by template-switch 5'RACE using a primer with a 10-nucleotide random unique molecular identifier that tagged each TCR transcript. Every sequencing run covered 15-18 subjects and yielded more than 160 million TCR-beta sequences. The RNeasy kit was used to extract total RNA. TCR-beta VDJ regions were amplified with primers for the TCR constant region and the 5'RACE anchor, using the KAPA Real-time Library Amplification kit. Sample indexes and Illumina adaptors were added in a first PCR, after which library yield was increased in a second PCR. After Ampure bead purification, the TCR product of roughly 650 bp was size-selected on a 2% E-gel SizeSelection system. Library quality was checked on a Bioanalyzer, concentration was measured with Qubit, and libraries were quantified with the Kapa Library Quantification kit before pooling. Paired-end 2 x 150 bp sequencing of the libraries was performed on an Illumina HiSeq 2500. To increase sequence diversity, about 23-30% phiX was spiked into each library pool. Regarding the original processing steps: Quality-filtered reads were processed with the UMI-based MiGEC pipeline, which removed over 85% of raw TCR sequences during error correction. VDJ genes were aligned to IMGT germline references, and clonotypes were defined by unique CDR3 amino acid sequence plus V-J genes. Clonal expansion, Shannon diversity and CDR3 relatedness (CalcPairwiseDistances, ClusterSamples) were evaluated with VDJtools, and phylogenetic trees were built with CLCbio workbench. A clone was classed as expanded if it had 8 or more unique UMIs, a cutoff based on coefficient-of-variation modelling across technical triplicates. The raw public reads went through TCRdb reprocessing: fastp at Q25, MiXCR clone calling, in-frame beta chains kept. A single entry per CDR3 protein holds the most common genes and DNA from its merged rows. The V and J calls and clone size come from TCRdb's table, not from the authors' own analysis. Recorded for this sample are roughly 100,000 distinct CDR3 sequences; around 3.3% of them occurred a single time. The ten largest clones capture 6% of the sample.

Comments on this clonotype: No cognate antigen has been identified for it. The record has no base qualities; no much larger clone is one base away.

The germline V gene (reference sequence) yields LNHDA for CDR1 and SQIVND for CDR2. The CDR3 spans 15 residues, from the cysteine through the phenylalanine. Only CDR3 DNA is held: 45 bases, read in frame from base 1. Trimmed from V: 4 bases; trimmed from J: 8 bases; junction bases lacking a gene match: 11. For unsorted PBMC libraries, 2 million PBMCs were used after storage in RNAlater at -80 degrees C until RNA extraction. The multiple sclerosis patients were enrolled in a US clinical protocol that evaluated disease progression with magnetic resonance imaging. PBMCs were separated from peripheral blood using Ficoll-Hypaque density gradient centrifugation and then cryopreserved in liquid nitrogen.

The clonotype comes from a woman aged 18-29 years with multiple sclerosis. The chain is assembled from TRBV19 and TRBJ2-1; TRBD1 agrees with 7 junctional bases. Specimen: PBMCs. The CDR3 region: CASSTTGWGVDEQFF. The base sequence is TGTGCCAGTAGTACGACAGGGTGGGGTGTCGATGAGCAGTTCTTC.